This passage covers 27 T cell receptor beta chains from one sample sequenced in a study of cytomegalovirus exposure and HLA in healthy donors (dated by TCRdb to the late 2010s). Receptors were amplified or captured by the immunoSEQ multiplex PCR assay. A mixture of 60 forward primers for TCR Vbeta segments and 13 reverse primers for TCR Jbeta segments was used in the multiplex PCR. TCRdb re-hosts the immuneACCESS table, in-frame sequences only. Its copies lack some clones; in the studies checked, an unresolved V gene accounts for under half of them, and the cause for the rest is not known. The sample includes about 280,000 clones, with around 90% observed a single time. In total, the top ten clones hold 2% to 3% of the sample. Source material: PBMCs. The receptors were sampled from a woman younger than 35 in good health and CMV-seronegative.

This chain uses TRBV18 with TRBJ1-1; a weak D match, TRBD1 (6 bases). Germline V gene sequence: CDR1 KGHSH, CDR2 LQKENI. The V end was cut by 5 bases, the J end by 1 base, with 11 bases between. The CDR3 loop spans 14 amino acids. CDR3 amino acids: CASSSEGGNTEAFF. The CDR3 nucleotides read TGTGCCAGCTCATCAGAAGGGGGGAACACTGAAGCTTTCTTT. Supplemented by reference TRBV18 and TRBJ1-1, the full variable domain reads NAGVMQNPRHLVRRRGQEARLRCSPMKGHSHVYWYRQLPEEGLKFMVYLQKENIIDESGMPKERFSAEFPKEGPSILRIQQVVRGDSAAYFCASSSEGGNTEAFFGQGTRLTVV.

As to this clone: Distinct nucleotide sequences in the sample also encode this CDR3. This chain joins TRBV11-2 and TRBJ2-1; TRBD2 matches at 10 bases. There are 15 residues in the CDR3. V shed 1 base, J shed 7 bases, and the junction held 4 bases outside the gene matches. Germline CDR1 and CDR2: SGHAT and FQNNGV. CDR3 nucleotides: TGTGCCAGCAGCTTAGTAGCGGGGGGTCTTAATGAGCAGTTCTTC. This encodes CASSLVAGGLNEQFF.

The genes are TRBV19 and TRBJ1-2, with unresolved D. The CDR3 totals 15 residues. Trimming took 6 bases from V and 5 from J, leaving 19 bases between them. Germline loops: CDR1 LNHDA, CDR2 SQIVND (reference sequence). DNA of the CDR3: TGTGCCAGTAGACCCGACCTTCGGGGTGGGTATGGCTACACCTTC. It specifies CASRPDLRGGYGYTF.

The V gene is TRBV5-6, the J gene TRBJ1-5; maybe TRBD1 (6 bases). V gave up 4 bases and J gave up 4 bases, with 9 bases separating them. Germline CDR1 SGHDT, CDR2 YYEEEE. The CDR3 runs 13 residues. CDR3 coding DNA: TGTGCCAGCAGCGACGGGACAAATCAGCCCCAGCATTTT. Its protein is CASSDGTNQPQHF.

The chain joins TRBV4-2 to TRBJ2-3, with 8 bases aligning to TRBD1. Germline lookup yields CDR1 LGHNA and CDR2 YNFKEQ. The length of the CDR3 is 17 residues. The V gene end was trimmed by 6 bases and the J gene end by 2 bases; junction bases not matched to a gene: 13. The CDR3 is CASRRTEGQDYTDTQYF. Written as DNA, the CDR3 is TGTGCCAGCAGAAGGACAGAGGGACAGGACTACACAGATACGCAGTATTTT.

The chain has TRBV11-2 and TRBJ2-7, with a tentative D call TRBD2 (5 bases). The V end was cut by 1 base, the J end by 2 bases, with 9 bases between. CDR1 SGHAT and CDR2 FQNNGV come from the germline V gene. The CDR3 totals 14 residues. The CDR3 loop reads CASSLAGWPYEQYF. In DNA, the CDR3 is TGTGCCAGCAGCTTAGCGGGGTGGCCCTACGAGCAGTACTTC.

The rearrangement uses TRBV10-2 and TRBJ2-2, with D tentatively TRBD2 (5 bases). Trimming cost V 8 bases and J 5 bases, with 12 bases left between them. Looked up from germline, CDR1 is WSHSY and CDR2 is SAAADI. This CDR3 comprises 13 residues. CDR3 bases: TGCGCCAGCGATGGATCGGGGACCGGGGAGCTGTTTTTT. It codes for CASDGSGTGELFF.

The chain carries TRBV5-4 and TRBJ2-3, with D tentatively TRBD1 (5 bases). CDR1 is SGHNT, CDR2 YYREEE, per germline (reference sequence). CDR3 length equals 15 residues. V was clipped by 4 bases and J by 0 bases, with 12 bases between them. The CDR3 loop is CASSPEQDSTDTQYF. In nucleotides, the CDR3 is TGTGCCAGCAGCCCCGAACAGGACAGCACAGATACGCAGTATTTT.

The V call is TRBV6-1, the J call TRBJ2-7; D is unclear. V lost 0 bases and J 7 bases, leaving 13 bases between the germline ends. Germline CDR1 reads MNHNS; CDR2 reads SASEGT. The length of the CDR3 is 14 residues. CDR3: CASSEARARGEQYF. CDR3 DNA: TGTGCCAGCAGTGAAGCGAGAGCTCGAGGAGAGCAGTACTTC.

The chain has TRBV18 and TRBJ2-3, with D possibly matching TRBD1 (6 bases). Trimming cost V 0 bases and J 2 bases, with 9 bases left between them. The CDR3 sequence is 15 residues long. Germline CDR1 reads KGHSH; CDR2 reads LQKENI. The chain's CDR3 is CASSPPPGVTDTQYF. The CDR3 nucleotides read TGTGCCAGCTCACCACCCCCAGGGGTCACAGATACGCAGTATTTT.

A single count supports this clone. The chain joins TRBV11-2 to TRBJ1-2; D remains unclear. The germline V gene encodes CDR1 SGHAT and CDR2 FQNNGV. Trimming stripped 1 base from V and 7 bases from J, with 10 bases between. The CDR3 contains 13 residues. CDR3 amino acids: CASSLVTGFGYTF. DNA of the CDR3: TGTGCCAGCAGCTTAGTCACGGGGTTTGGCTACACCTTC.

In its sample, this clone was seen a few times. V and J are TRBV27 and TRBJ2-7; weak D call: TRBD2 (5 bases). This CDR3 spans 11 amino acids. Germline CDR1 MNHEY, CDR2 SMNVEV (reference sequence). Between the trimmed V and J ends, which lost 7 bases and 6 bases, there was a span of 10 bases. The CDR3, as DNA: TGTGCCAGCAAATTGGGGAGCGAGCAGTACTTC. The encoded protein is CASKLGSEQYF.

V gene TRBV5-1 combines with J gene TRBJ2-7; 7 bases line up with TRBD1. There are 15 residues in the CDR3. Per the germline V gene, CDR1 is SGHRS and CDR2 is YFSETQ. V dropped 1 base and J dropped 2; count of bases not matched to a gene: 6. The CDR3 is CASSLYSTGAYEQYF. CDR3 DNA: TGCGCCAGCAGCTTGTACTCAACAGGGGCCTACGAGCAGTACTTC. The full variable domain, in which reference TRBV5-1 and TRBJ2-7 provide the parts outside the CDR3, is KAGVTQTPRYLIKTRGQQVTLSCSPISGHRSVSWYQQTPGQGLQFLFEYFSETQRNKGNFPGRFSGRQFSNSRSEMNVSTLELGDSALYLCASSLYSTGAYEQYFGPGTRLTVT.

The chain is built from TRBV27 and TRBJ2-7, with TRBD2 identical over 10 bases. The CDR3 is 15 amino acids. CDR1 is MNHEY and CDR2 is SMNVEV in the germline V gene (reference sequence). Trimming at V came to 3 bases and at J to 2 bases, leaving 4 bases not matched to a gene. CDR3 in DNA: TGTGCCAGCAGTTTCTTTACTAGCGGGGCCTACGAGCAGTACTTC. Translation gives CASSFFTSGAYEQYF.

CDR3 sequence: CASSTITGTGNEKLFF. The CDR3 DNA is TGTGCCAGCAGTACCATCACCGGGACAGGGAATGAAAAACTGTTTTTT. This sequence joins TRBV5-4 and TRBJ1-4, with 9 bases fitting TRBD1. Germline lookup yields CDR1 SGHNT and CDR2 YYREEE (reference sequence). V lost 5 bases to trimming and J lost 5 bases; unmatched junction nucleotides: 10. This CDR3 contains 16 residues.

V and J are TRBV7-2 and TRBJ1-2; perhaps TRBD1 as D (6 bases). The V gene lost 5 bases and the J gene lost 4 bases, with 14 bases spanning the gap. Germline loops: CDR1 SGHTA, CDR2 FQGNSA. The CDR3 sequence is 14 residues long. CDR3 in amino acids: CASSQKQGIYGYTF. CDR3 in DNA: TGTGCCAGCAGCCAAAAACAGGGTATCTATGGCTACACCTTC.

The chain couples TRBV7-3 to TRBJ2-2, with D tentatively TRBD2 (5 bases). The CDR3 is 12 residues long. Germline V CDR1 and CDR2: SGHTA, FQGTGA. Trimming took 7 bases from V and 5 from J, leaving 8 bases between them. The CDR3 region has the DNA TGTGCCAGCAAGAGGGAAACCGGGGAGCTGTTTTTT. It yields the protein CASKRETGELFF.

This chain joins TRBV2 and TRBJ2-5; 11 nucleotides align to TRBD1. The CDR3 is 15 amino acids. With V trimmed by 6 bases and J by 5 bases, 8 bases remained unmatched. Germline lookup yields CDR1 SNHLY and CDR2 FYNNEI. In DNA, the CDR3 is TGTGCCAGCAGCGGGGACAGGGGGTTCAGCGAGACCCAGTACTTC. Its translation is CASSGDRGFSETQYF. The full variable domain, in which reference TRBV2 and TRBJ2-5 provide the parts outside the CDR3, is EPEVTQTPSHQVTQMGQEVILRCVPISNHLYFYWYRQILGQKVEFLVSFYNNEISEKSEIFDDQFSVERPDGSNFTLKIRSTKLEDSAMYFCASSGDRGFSETQYFGPGTRLLVL.

The gene calls are TRBV29-1 and TRBJ1-4; TRBD1 aligns across 7 bases. Per germline, CDR1 SQVTM and CDR2 ANQGSEA. CDR3 length: 13 amino acids. V shed 7 bases, J shed 1 base, and the junction held 3 bases outside the gene matches. CDR3 sequence: CSANRGTNEKLFF. The CDR3 DNA follows: TGCAGCGCCAACAGGGGAACTAATGAAAAACTGTTTTTT.

This rearrangement joins TRBV9 to TRBJ1-1; 8 bases align to TRBD1. Germline assignment: CDR1 SGDLS and CDR2 YYNGEE. The junction had 8 bases not matched to a gene; V was cut back by 0 bases and J by 1 base. The CDR3 consists of 17 residues. This CDR3 is CASSVGDRGISNTEAFF. DNA for the CDR3: TGTGCCAGCAGCGTAGGAGACAGGGGCATTTCGAACACTGAAGCTTTCTTT.

The V call is TRBV29-1, the J call TRBJ2-3; TRBD2 agrees at 9 bases. The V gene end was trimmed by 1 base and the J gene end by 1 base; junction bases not matched to a gene: 0. The CDR3 covers 14 residues. The germline V gene encodes CDR1 SQVTM and CDR2 ANQGSEA. The CDR3 reads CSVEGTSGTDTQYF. The CDR3 region has the DNA TGCAGCGTTGAAGGGACTAGCGGCACAGATACGCAGTATTTT.

V usage is TRBV7-2 and J usage is TRBJ1-1, with 7 nucleotides matching TRBD1. J was trimmed by 3 bases and V by 1 base; bases with no gene match: 5. There are 15 residues in the CDR3. From germline, CDR1 is SGHTA and CDR2 FQGNSA. The CDR3 nucleotides are TGTGCCAGCAGCTTAGAGACAGGGCCCGACACTGAAGCTTTCTTT. It is translated as CASSLETGPDTEAFF.

The V gene is TRBV15, the J gene TRBJ1-3; D not certain. CDR3 length equals 17 residues. Trimming removed 1 base at V and 0 bases at J, with 13 bases between. The germline V gene has CDR1 LNHNV and CDR2 YYDKDF (reference sequence). The CDR3 reads CATSRGVFLNSGNTIYF. CDR3 nucleotide sequence: TGTGCCACCAGCAGAGGAGTTTTTTTGAACTCTGGAAACACCATATATTTT.

The chain joins TRBV6-5 to TRBJ1-4; possible D gene TRBD1, 6 bases. V shed 0 bases and J shed 4 bases, with 9 bases lying between them. Per the germline V gene, CDR1 is MNHEY and CDR2 is SVGAGI. This CDR3 region has 15 residues. CDR3: CASSYSIGGNEKLFF. The CDR3 coding sequence is TGTGCCAGCAGTTACTCGATAGGGGGTAATGAAAAACTGTTTTTT.

The chain joins TRBV5-8 to TRBJ2-2, with D possibly matching TRBD1 (6 bases). In germline, CDR1 is SGHTS, CDR2 YDEGEE. The CDR3 contains 16 residues. V gave up 0 bases and J gave up 1 base, with 10 bases separating them. The CDR3 DNA sequence: TGTGCCAGCAGCTTGGGGGGGCTGAGGAACACCGGGGAGCTGTTTTTT. Translation gives CASSLGGLRNTGELFF.

V is TRBV2 and J is TRBJ2-7, with 7 bases identical to TRBD1. J lost 2 bases, V lost 4 bases, and 5 bases had no gene match. The CDR3 is made up of 14 amino acids. The germline gives CDR1 SNHLY, CDR2 FYNNEI. CDR3 nucleotides: TGTGCCAGCAGTGTCGGGACAGACGCCTACGAGCAGTACTTC. This gives the protein CASSVGTDAYEQYF. Full variable domain (rest looked up from reference TRBV2 and TRBJ2-7): EPEVTQTPSHQVTQMGQEVILRCVPISNHLYFYWYRQILGQKVEFLVSFYNNEISEKSEIFDDQFSVERPDGSNFTLKIRSTKLEDSAMYFCASSVGTDAYEQYFGPGTRLTVT.

The chain uses TRBV7-6 and TRBJ2-7; a weak D match, TRBD1 (6 bases). V lost 3 bases and J lost 6, with 24 bases in between. Germline values: CDR1 SGHVS, CDR2 FNYEAQ. The CDR3 is made up of 17 amino acids. CDR3 DNA sequence: TGTGCCAGCAGCTTTAGTATCCGTGTGACAGGACAATTCGAGCAGTACTTC. Translation: CASSFSIRVTGQFEQYF.